This paragraph covers one TCR beta chain sequence. CDR1 is LGHNA, CDR2 YNFKEQ, per germline. The J segment lost 5 bases and the V segment lost 4 bases, leaving 20 bases of the junction unmatched. This CDR3 comprises 19 residues. TCRdb keeps only in-frame clones here, not all; method: immunoSEQ multiplex PCR. This repertoire shows roughly 150,000 clones, 88% found once; its top ten account for about 2.7%. This specimen comes from a study of cytomegalovirus exposure and HLA in healthy donors. The specimen was PBMCs. The chain recombines TRBV4-2 with TRBJ2-5; 9 bases align to TRBD1. The clonotype was recovered from a man aged 18 to 30 in good health and CMV-seronegative. Written as DNA, the CDR3 is TGTGCCAGCAGCCGAGCGACAGGGGGAGGACCCATACCCGGGGAGACCCAGTACTTC. Translated, it gives CASSRATGGGPIPGETQYF.